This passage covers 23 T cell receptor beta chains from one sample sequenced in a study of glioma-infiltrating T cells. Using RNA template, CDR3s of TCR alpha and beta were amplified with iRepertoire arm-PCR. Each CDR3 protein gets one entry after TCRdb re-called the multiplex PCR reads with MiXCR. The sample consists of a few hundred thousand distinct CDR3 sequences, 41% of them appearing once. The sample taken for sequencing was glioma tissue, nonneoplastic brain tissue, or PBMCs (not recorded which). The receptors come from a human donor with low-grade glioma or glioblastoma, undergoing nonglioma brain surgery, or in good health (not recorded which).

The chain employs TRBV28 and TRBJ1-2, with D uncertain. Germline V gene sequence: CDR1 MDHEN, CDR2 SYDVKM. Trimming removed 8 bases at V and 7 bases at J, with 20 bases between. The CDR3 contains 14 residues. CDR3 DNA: TGTGCCAGCTCACTTCGGACCGAGCTAGGTGGCTACACCTTC. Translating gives CASSLRTELGGYTF.

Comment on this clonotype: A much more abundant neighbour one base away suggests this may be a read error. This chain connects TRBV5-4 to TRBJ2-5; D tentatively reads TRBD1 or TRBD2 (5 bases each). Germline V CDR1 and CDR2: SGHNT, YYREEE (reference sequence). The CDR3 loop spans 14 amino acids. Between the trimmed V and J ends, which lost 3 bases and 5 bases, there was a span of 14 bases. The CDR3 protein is CASSSQRWGETQYF. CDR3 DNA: TGTGCCAGCAGCTCACAGCGATGGGGGGAGACCCAGTACTTC.

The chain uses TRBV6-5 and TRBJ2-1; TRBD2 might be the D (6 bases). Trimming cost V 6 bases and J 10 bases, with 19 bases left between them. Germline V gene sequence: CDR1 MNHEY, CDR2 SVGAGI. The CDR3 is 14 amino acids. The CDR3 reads CASREGGTRREQFF. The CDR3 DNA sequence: TGTGCCAGCAGAGAAGGAGGGACGAGGAGGGAGCAGTTCTTC.

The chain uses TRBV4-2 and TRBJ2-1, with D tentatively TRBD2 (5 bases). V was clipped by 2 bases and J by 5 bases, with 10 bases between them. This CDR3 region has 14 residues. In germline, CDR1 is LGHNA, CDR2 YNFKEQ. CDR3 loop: CASSQLDLNNEQFF. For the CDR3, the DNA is TGTGCCAGCAGCCAATTGGACTTAAACAATGAGCAGTTCTTC.

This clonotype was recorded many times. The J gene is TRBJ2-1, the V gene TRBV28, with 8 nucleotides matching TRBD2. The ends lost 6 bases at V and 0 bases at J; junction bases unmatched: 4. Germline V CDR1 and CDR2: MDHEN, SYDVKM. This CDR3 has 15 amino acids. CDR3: CASSLGTSSYNEQFF. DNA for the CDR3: TGTGCCAGCAGCTTAGGGACTAGCTCCTACAATGAGCAGTTCTTC.

CDR3 sequence reads: CSAPTRDRVRNEQFF. DNA of the CDR3: TGCAGTGCTCCCACCCGGGACAGGGTCCGCAATGAGCAGTTCTTC. The V call is TRBV20-1, the J call TRBJ2-1; 9 positions match TRBD1. Germline V gene sequence: CDR1 DFQATT, CDR2 SNEGSKA (reference sequence). CDR3 length: 15 amino acids. The trim removed 5 bases at V and 6 bases at J, leaving 11 bases unmatched.

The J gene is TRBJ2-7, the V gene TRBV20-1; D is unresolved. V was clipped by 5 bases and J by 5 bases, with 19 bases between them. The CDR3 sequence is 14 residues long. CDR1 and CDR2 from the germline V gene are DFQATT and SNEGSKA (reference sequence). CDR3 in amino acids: CSAPPRASVDEQYF. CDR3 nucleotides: TGCAGTGCTCCCCCACGGGCCTCGGTGGACGAGCAGTACTTC.

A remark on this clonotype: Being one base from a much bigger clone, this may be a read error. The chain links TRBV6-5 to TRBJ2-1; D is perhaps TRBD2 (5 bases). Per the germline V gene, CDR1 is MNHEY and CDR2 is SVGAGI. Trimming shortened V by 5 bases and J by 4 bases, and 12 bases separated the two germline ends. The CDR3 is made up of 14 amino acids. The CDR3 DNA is TGTGCCAGCAGTACGGGAAAGGGATACAATGAGCAGTTCTTC. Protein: CASSTGKGYNEQFF.

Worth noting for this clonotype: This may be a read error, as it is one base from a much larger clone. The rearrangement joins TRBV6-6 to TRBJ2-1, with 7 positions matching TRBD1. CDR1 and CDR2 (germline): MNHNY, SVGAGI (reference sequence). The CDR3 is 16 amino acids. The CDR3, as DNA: TGTGCCAGCAGTTACAAACCAGGGACAGCCTACAAAGAGCAGTTCTTC. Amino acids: CASSYKPGTAYKEQFF.

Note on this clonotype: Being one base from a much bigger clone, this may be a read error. CDR3 nucleotides: TGTGCCAGCAGTTTAGGGGGGGTACGGCGGTTCTTC. Amino acid sequence: CASSLGGVRRFF. J is TRBJ2-1 and V is TRBV28; 7 nucleotides line up with TRBD2. Trimming cost V 2 bases and J 15 bases; bases outside gene matches: 7. Germline V lookup: CDR1 MDHEN, CDR2 SYDVKM. The CDR3 is 12 residues long. Using reference TRBV28 and TRBJ2-1 for the parts outside the CDR3, the full variable domain is DVKVTQSSRYLVKRTGEKVFLECVQDMDHENMFWYRQDPGLGLRLIYFSYDVKMKEKGDIPEGYSVSREKKERFSLILESASTNQTSMYLCASSLGGVRRFFGPGTRLTVL.

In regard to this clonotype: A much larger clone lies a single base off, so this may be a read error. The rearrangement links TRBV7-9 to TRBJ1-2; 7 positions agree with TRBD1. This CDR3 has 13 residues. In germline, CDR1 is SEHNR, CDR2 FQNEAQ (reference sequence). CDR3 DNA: TGTGCCTGCAGTCTAGGGGGCGAGGATGGCTACACCTTC. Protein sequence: CACSLGGEDGYTF.

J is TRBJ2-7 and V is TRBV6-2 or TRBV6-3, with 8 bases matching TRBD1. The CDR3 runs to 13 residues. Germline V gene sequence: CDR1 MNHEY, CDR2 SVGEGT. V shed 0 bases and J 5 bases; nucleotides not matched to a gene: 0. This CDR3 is CASSYSDRDEQYF. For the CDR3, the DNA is TGTGCCAGCAGTTACTCGGACAGGGACGAGCAGTACTTC.

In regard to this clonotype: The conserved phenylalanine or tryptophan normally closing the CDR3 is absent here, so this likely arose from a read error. The CDR3 nucleotides read TGTGCCAGCAGCTCCGGGACCTTTTTTAACTATGGCTACACCCTC. It codes for CASSSGTFFNYGYTL. J is TRBJ1-2 and V is TRBV12-3 or TRBV12-4; weak D call: TRBD1 (5 bases). This CDR3 contains 15 residues. V lost 6 bases and J lost 1, with 15 bases in between.

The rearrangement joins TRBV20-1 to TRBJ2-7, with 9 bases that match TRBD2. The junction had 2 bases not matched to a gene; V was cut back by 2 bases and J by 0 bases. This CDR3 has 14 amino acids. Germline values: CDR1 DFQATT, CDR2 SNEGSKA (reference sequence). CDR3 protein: CSARRREGSYEQYF. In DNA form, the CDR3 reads TGCAGTGCTAGAAGGCGGGAGGGCTCCTACGAGCAGTACTTC.

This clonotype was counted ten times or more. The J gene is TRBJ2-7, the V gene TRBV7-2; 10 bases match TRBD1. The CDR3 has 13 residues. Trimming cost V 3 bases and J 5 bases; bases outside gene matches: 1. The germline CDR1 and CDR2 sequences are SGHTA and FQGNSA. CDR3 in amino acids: CASSFGTGDEQYF. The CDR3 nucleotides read TGTGCCAGCAGCTTCGGGACAGGGGACGAGCAGTACTTC.

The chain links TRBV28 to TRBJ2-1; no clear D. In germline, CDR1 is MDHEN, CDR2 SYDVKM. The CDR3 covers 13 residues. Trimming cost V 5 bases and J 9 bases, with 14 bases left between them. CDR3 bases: TGTGCCAGCAGTCCACGCCCGAGGAGTGAGCAGTTCTTC. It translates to CASSPRPRSEQFF.

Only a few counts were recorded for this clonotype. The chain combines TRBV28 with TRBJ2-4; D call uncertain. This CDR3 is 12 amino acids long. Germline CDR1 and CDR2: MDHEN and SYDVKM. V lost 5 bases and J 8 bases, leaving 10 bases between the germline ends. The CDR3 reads CASSPRWHIQYF. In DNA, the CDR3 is TGTGCCAGCAGTCCCCGGTGGCACATTCAGTACTTC.

The CDR3 loop reads CASSDPRKRGTDTQYF. In nucleotides, the CDR3 is TGTGCCAGCAGCGACCCGAGGAAGCGGGGCACAGATACGCAGTATTTT. The chain carries TRBV7-9 and TRBJ2-3; maybe TRBD2 (6 bases). The CDR3 sequence is 16 residues long. The V gene lost 5 bases and the J gene lost 1 base, with 16 bases spanning the gap. CDR1 SEHNR and CDR2 FQNEAQ come from the germline V gene (reference sequence).

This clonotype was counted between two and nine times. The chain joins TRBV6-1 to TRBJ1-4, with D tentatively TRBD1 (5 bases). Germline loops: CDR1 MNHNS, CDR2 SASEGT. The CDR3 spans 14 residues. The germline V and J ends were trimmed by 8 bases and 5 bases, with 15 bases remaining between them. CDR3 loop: CASSTGGGNEKLFF. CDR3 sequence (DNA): TGTGCCAGCTCGACCGGGGGGGGGAATGAAAAACTGTTTTTT.

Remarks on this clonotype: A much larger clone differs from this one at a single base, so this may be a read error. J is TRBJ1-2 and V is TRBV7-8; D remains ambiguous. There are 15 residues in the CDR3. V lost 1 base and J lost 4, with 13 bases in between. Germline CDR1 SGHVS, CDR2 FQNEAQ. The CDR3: CASSLGGRRIYGYTF. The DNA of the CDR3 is TGTGCCAGCAGCTTAGGAGGGAGGCGCATCTATGGCTACACCTTC.

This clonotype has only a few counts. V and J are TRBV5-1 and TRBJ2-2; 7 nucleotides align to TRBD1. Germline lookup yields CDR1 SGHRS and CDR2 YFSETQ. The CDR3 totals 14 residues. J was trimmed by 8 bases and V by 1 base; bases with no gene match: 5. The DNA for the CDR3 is TGCGCCAGCAGCTTGCAAACAGGGGATGGGGAGCTGTTTTTT. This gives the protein CASSLQTGDGELFF. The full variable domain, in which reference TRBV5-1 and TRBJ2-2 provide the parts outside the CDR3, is KAGVTQTPRYLIKTRGQQVTLSCSPISGHRSVSWYQQTPGQGLQFLFEYFSETQRNKGNFPGRFSGRQFSNSRSEMNVSTLELGDSALYLCASSLQTGDGELFFGEGSRLTVL.

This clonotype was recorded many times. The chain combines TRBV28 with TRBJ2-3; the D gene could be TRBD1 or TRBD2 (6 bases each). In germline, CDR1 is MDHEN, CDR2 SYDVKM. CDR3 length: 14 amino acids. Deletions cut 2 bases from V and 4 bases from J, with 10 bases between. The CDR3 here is CASSLPGAPDTQYF. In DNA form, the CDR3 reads TGTGCCAGCAGTTTACCGGGGGCTCCAGATACGCAGTATTTT.

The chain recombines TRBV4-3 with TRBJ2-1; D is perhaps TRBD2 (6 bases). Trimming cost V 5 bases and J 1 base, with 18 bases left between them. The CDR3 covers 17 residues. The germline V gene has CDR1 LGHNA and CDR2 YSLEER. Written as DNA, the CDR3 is TGCGCCAGCAGCTCTCCCACGGCGGGGCCATCCTACAATGAGCAGTTCTTC. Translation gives CASSSPTAGPSYNEQFF.